This T cell receptor (beta chain) was documented in a study of cytomegalovirus exposure and HLA in healthy donors. PCR was performed using 60 Vbeta and 13 Jbeta primers. Assay: immunoSEQ multiplex PCR; the TCRdb copy retains only in-frame clones and omits some. The sample carries roughly 190,000 clones, approximately 82% recorded once. It was healthy bone marrow donors who served as donors. The CDR3 loop spans 16 amino acids. V lost 0 bases to trimming and J lost 6 bases; unmatched junction nucleotides: 6. In germline, CDR1 is LGHNA, CDR2 YSLEER. The rearrangement uses TRBV4-3 and TRBJ2-1; 9 nucleotides agree with TRBD1. Sequencing used PBMCs. The sequence came from a woman between 45 and 65 years old in good health and CMV-seropositive. CDR3 sequence: CASSQDSRQGGNEQFF. The CDR3, as DNA: TGCGCCAGCAGCCAAGATAGTAGACAGGGGGGCAATGAGCAGTTCTTC.